A single sample is the source of the 9 T cell receptor beta chains below, sequenced in a study of blood T cell repertoires in COVID-19. The method was immunoSEQ multiplex PCR; TCRdb's version includes in-frame clones alone and lacks a portion of them. This table has about 46,000 clones, about 90% appearing once. Sequencing used peripheral blood. Receptors were obtained from a human donor in a cohort sampled during active COVID-19.

The chain combines TRBV7-2 with TRBJ1-6, with 8 bases identical to TRBD1. The germline V gene encodes CDR1 SGHTA and CDR2 FQGNSA. The J segment lost 6 bases and the V segment lost 2 bases, leaving 6 bases of the junction unmatched. The CDR3 consists of 16 residues. Here the CDR3 reads CASSLMAQGANSPLHF. CDR3 DNA sequence: TGTGCCAGCAGCTTAATGGCGCAGGGGGCTAATTCACCCCTCCACTTT.

The gene calls are TRBV28 and TRBJ2-2; tentative D call: TRBD2 (6 bases). The germline V gene encodes CDR1 MDHEN and CDR2 SYDVKM. The length of the CDR3 is 13 residues. V was shortened by 3 bases and J by 7 bases, with 9 bases between the two germline ends. CDR3 DNA sequence: TGTGCCAGCAGTTTTCTCGGGGGCGGGGAGCTGTTTTTT. This sequence encodes CASSFLGGGELFF.

The rearrangement joins TRBV6-6 to TRBJ1-3; D is unresolved. The V and J ends lost 5 bases and 5 bases respectively, with 10 bases between them. Per the germline V gene, CDR1 is MNHNY and CDR2 is SVGAGI (reference sequence). The CDR3 has 13 residues. The CDR3 here is CASSREARNTIYF. The CDR3 DNA reads TGTGCCAGCAGTCGCGAAGCGAGAAACACCATATATTTT.

In its sample, this clone was seen once. This rearrangement joins TRBV7-9 to TRBJ2-1; 8 bases are a match to TRBD2. This CDR3 contains 15 residues. Looked up from germline, CDR1 is SEHNR and CDR2 is FQNEAQ (reference sequence). J lost 7 bases, V lost 5 bases, and 10 bases had no gene match. The CDR3: CASSPEGGGRNEQFF. The CDR3 nucleotides are TGTGCCAGCAGCCCAGAGGGCGGGGGGAGGAATGAGCAGTTCTTC.

The V gene is TRBV30, the J gene TRBJ2-1; 8 bases fit TRBD2. Looked up from germline, CDR1 is GTSNPN and CDR2 is SVGIG (reference sequence). The CDR3 runs 14 residues. J lost 8 bases, V lost 2 bases, and 8 bases had no gene match. This chain's CDR3 is CAWSISGSHDEQFF. CDR3 nucleotides: TGTGCCTGGAGTATCAGCGGGAGTCACGATGAGCAGTTCTTC.

V is TRBV5-4 and J is TRBJ1-5; no firm D call. Germline CDR1 SGHNT, CDR2 YYREEE (reference sequence). Trimming stripped 0 bases from V and 4 bases from J, with 5 bases between. The CDR3 totals 13 residues. The CDR3 spells CASSLDSNQPQHF. In DNA form, the CDR3 reads TGTGCCAGCAGCTTGGACAGTAATCAGCCCCAGCATTTT.

The chain couples TRBV20-1 to TRBJ2-7; 13 positions agree with TRBD2. The germline V gene encodes CDR1 DFQATT and CDR2 SNEGSKA (reference sequence). This CDR3 region has 16 residues. The trim removed 5 bases at V and 2 bases at J, leaving 9 bases unmatched. DNA of the CDR3: TGCAGTGCTCGTGGACTAGCGGGGGACACCCCCTACGAGCAGTACTTC. Its protein product is CSARGLAGDTPYEQYF.

This clone was found a few times. This chain uses TRBV9 with TRBJ1-3, with TRBD1 matching over 8 bases. Per germline, CDR1 SGDLS and CDR2 YYNGEE. There are 15 residues in the CDR3. Trimming cost V 4 bases and J 2 bases; bases outside gene matches: 5. The CDR3 DNA follows: TGTGCCAGCAGCCGAACGACAGGGGCTGGAAACACCATATATTTT. Amino acid sequence: CASSRTTGAGNTIYF.

This clone was seen just once. The rearrangement links TRBV19 to TRBJ2-7, with 16 nucleotides matching TRBD2. This CDR3 region has 20 residues. Losses at the gene ends were 4 bases for V and 8 bases for J; bases not matched to a gene: 20. Per germline, CDR1 LNHDA and CDR2 SQIVND (reference sequence). The CDR3 region is CASSTGLAGGPVVAGSKQYF. The CDR3, as DNA: TGTGCCAGTAGTACGGGACTAGCGGGAGGGCCGGTTGTAGCGGGTTCTAAGCAGTACTTC.